This T cell receptor (beta chain) was obtained from a study of blood T cell repertoires in COVID-19. Across the study: Both acute and convalescent COVID-19 samples were obtained from the United States, Italy and Spain.

Germline values: CDR1 SGHDN, CDR2 FVKESK. This CDR3 region has 17 residues. V lost 6 bases and J lost 6; bases outside the gene matches: 14. Original methodology: Nucleated cell number was recorded as an estimate derived from reference gene primer amplification. Some clones are missing from TCRdb's copy, which holds only in-frame ones; the method was immunoSEQ multiplex PCR. D and trimming were read from the DNA, whereas the V and J calls and clone size are those reported in that table. The sample shows fewer than 500,000 clones, around 90% of them seen only once. The sequenced sample consisted of PBMCs or T cells enriched from blood (not recorded which). The clonotype originates from a woman aged 18-29 years who had recovered from COVID-19. The rearrangement joins TRBV14 to TRBJ1-4, with 9 bases that match TRBD1. The CDR3 loop is CASSPQSGQGPDEKLFF. CDR3 coding DNA: TGTGCCAGCAGTCCCCAATCGGGACAGGGACCTGATGAAAAACTGTTTTTT.